These T cell receptor beta chains were read from a single sample in a study of CD8+ T cells in alopecia areata. The assay was immunoSEQ multiplex PCR, and TCRdb's table has in-frame clones only and misses some. The sample consists of 200,000 to 250,000 clones, less than 80% of them appearing once. This material consisted of CD4+ T cells sorted from blood, taken at week 0. Receptors were obtained from a human donor with alopecia areata. The CDR3 runs from the conserved cysteine through the conserved F or W. A D gene is named only where the DNA matches it firmly. Some rows have no size entry. The others give once, few or many, or a class for an expanded clone.

CASSYSTSTSAFF,TGTGCCAGCAGTTACTCGACCAGTACTTCAGCTTTCTTT,TRBJ1-1,-,-,TRBV6-5
CASSPPGQGIYEQYF,TGTGCCAGCTCACCCCCGGGACAGGGTATCTACGAGCAGTACTTC,TRBJ2-7,TRBD1,-,TRBV18
CASSMDRDQETQYF,TGTGCCAGCAGCATGGACAGGGACCAAGAGACCCAGTACTTC,TRBJ2-5,TRBD1,-,TRBV2
CAWVGDRVSYEQYF,TGTGCCTGGGTAGGGGACAGGGTCTCCTACGAGCAGTACTTC,TRBJ2-7,TRBD1,once,TRBV30
CASSQGLYSPLHF,TGTGCCAGCAGCCAAGGACTATATTCACCCCTCCACTTT,TRBJ1-6,-,-,TRBV14
CASSLGQGYGYTF,TGTGCCAGCAGCTTAGGTCAGGGGTATGGCTACACCTTC,TRBJ1-2,-,-,TRBV7-2
CASSIAGTGLLTLHF,TGTGCCAGCAGCATAGCCGGGACAGGGCTCCTGACCCTCCACTTT,TRBJ1-6,TRBD1,-,TRBV27
CASSLGRTGGLYYGYTF,TGCGCCAGCAGCTTAGGGAGGACAGGGGGCTTGTACTATGGCTACACCTTC,TRBJ1-2,TRBD1,-,TRBV4-1
CASSRPLGTQYF,TGTGCCAGCAGCCGCCCCCTAGGGACCCAGTACTTC,TRBJ2-5,-,-,TRBV7-2
CSVATHQETQYF,TGCAGCGTTGCCACACACCAAGAGACCCAGTACTTC,TRBJ2-5,-,-,TRBV29-1
CASSTKRGTGELFF,TGTGCCAGCAGCACGAAGCGGGGAACCGGGGAGCTGTTTTTT,TRBJ2-2,TRBD2,-,TRBV11-2
CSGTSGGQETQYF,TGCAGCGGGACTAGCGGGGGGCAAGAGACCCAGTACTTC,TRBJ2-5,TRBD2,few,TRBV29-1
CATGRGGADTQYF,TGTGCTACCGGCCGAGGGGGCGCAGATACGCAGTATTTT,TRBJ2-3,TRBD1,few,TRBV12-5
CASSPTGTSSYEQYF,TGTGCCAGCAGCCCTACCGGGACAAGTTCCTACGAGCAGTACTTC,TRBJ2-7,-,-,TRBV7-2
CASSVGRGATNEKLFF,TGTGCCAGCAGCGTAGGACGCGGTGCAACTAATGAAAAACTGTTTTTT,TRBJ1-4,-,-,TRBV9
CASTPSGQETQYF,TGTGCCAGCACCCCTAGCGGGCAAGAGACCCAGTACTTC,TRBJ2-5,TRBD2,-,TRBV2
CSASDYTEAFF,TGCAGTGCTAGCGATTACACTGAAGCTTTCTTT,TRBJ1-1,-,-,TRBV20-1
CASSKTESYGYTF,TGTGCCAGCAGCAAGACAGAGTCCTATGGCTACACCTTC,TRBJ1-2,-,-,TRBV27
CSVDPQGNTEAFF,TGCAGCGTTGACCCGCAGGGGAACACTGAAGCTTTCTTT,TRBJ1-1,-,-,TRBV29-1
CSVLGTSGGLQETQYF,TGCAGCGTTCTCGGGACTAGCGGGGGGCTCCAAGAGACCCAGTACTTC,TRBJ2-5,TRBD2,few,TRBV29-1
CASSLDRVKDTQYF,TGTGCCAGCAGCCTGGACAGGGTCAAAGATACGCAGTATTTT,TRBJ2-3,TRBD1,-,TRBV5-4
CASSEFQGKLNEQFF,TGTGCCAGCAGTGAATTCCAGGGGAAACTAAATGAGCAGTTCTTC,TRBJ2-1,-,-,TRBV25-1
CSVVKGYEQYF,TGCAGCGTTGTAAAGGGGTACGAGCAGTACTTC,TRBJ2-7,-,few,TRBV29-1
CASSGTATTNEKLFF,TGTGCCAGCAGCGGGACAGCTACAACTAATGAAAAACTGTTTTTT,TRBJ1-4,TRBD1,-,TRBV28
CASSQGQGGWDTIYF,TGCGCCAGCAGCCAAGGGCAGGGGGGTTGGGACACCATATATTTT,TRBJ1-3,TRBD1,few,TRBV4-1
CASSLWQRGETQYF,TGTGCCAGCAGTTTATGGCAGCGTGGGGAGACCCAGTACTTC,TRBJ2-5,-,-,TRBV27
CASRWTGALGYTF,TGTGCCAGCAGATGGACAGGGGCGTTGGGCTACACCTTC,TRBJ1-2,TRBD1,-,TRBV5-4
CSVEGGANYGYTF,TGCAGCGTTGAAGGGGGGGCCAACTATGGCTACACCTTC,TRBJ1-2,-,-,TRBV29-1
CACSTQGNQPQHF,TGTGCCTGTTCGACTCAAGGTAATCAGCCCCAGCATTTT,TRBJ1-5,-,-,TRBV30
CASSPTGIGYEQYF,TGTGCCAGTAGTCCAACAGGGATCGGCTACGAGCAGTACTTC,TRBJ2-7,-,-,TRBV19
CASSDRGHQPQHF,TGTGCCAGCAGTGACAGGGGACATCAGCCCCAGCATTTT,TRBJ1-5,TRBD1,once,TRBV6-5
CASSLAGQGAADTQYF,TGCGCCAGCAGCTTGGCCGGACAGGGGGCTGCAGATACGCAGTATTTT,TRBJ2-3,TRBD1,-,TRBV5-1
CSVEVIRTNYGYTF,TGCAGCGTTGAAGTTATCAGGACTAACTATGGCTACACCTTC,TRBJ1-2,-,-,TRBV29-1
CSAGSVRTNYGYTF,TGCAGCGCTGGGTCGGTCAGGACTAACTATGGCTACACCTTC,TRBJ1-2,-,-,TRBV29-1
CSVEVGSRGLTQYF,TGCAGCGTTGAAGTTGGTAGCCGGGGGCTTACGCAGTATTTT,TRBJ2-3,-,-,TRBV29-1
CSATRDDEQYF,TGCAGTGCCACGAGGGACGACGAGCAGTACTTC,TRBJ2-7,-,-,TRBV20-1
CASSFTRDAYEQYF,TGTGCCAGCAGTTTTACACGGGACGCCTACGAGCAGTACTTC,TRBJ2-7,-,-,TRBV27
CSVQGASEAFF,TGCAGCGTTCAGGGGGCTAGTGAAGCTTTCTTT,TRBJ1-1,TRBD1,-,TRBV29-1
CASSLGWGIYEQYF,TGTGCCAGCAGCTTAGGGTGGGGGATCTACGAGCAGTACTTC,TRBJ2-7,-,-,TRBV7-2
CASSDTRAANTGELFF,TGTGCCAGCTCCGACACGCGGGCGGCGAACACCGGGGAGCTGTTTTTT,TRBJ2-2,-,few,TRBV5-6
CASSSVTGNNEQFF,TGTGCCAGCAGCTCAGTGACAGGCAACAATGAGCAGTTCTTC,TRBJ2-1,-,-,TRBV7-6
CAWSLGVNTEAFF,TGTGCCTGGAGCTTAGGGGTGAACACTGAAGCTTTCTTT,TRBJ1-1,-,-,TRBV30
CASSQDTGGRTDTQYF,TGCGCCAGCAGCCAAGATACGGGGGGGCGCACAGATACGCAGTATTTT,TRBJ2-3,TRBD2,-,TRBV4-3
CASSRRAYGTPNQPQHF,TGCGCCAGCAGTCGACGAGCATATGGGACACCTAATCAGCCCCAGCATTTT,TRBJ1-5,-,-,TRBV23-1
CAWSYRFANYGYTF,TGTGCCTGGAGTTATAGGTTCGCTAACTATGGCTACACCTTC,TRBJ1-2,-,-,TRBV30
CASSQDSYGVEQFF,TGCGCCAGCAGCCAAGATTCTTACGGGGTTGAGCAGTTCTTC,TRBJ2-1,-,-,TRBV4-3
CASSIGQNTGELFF,TGTGCCAGTAGTATCGGGCAGAACACCGGGGAGCTGTTTTTT,TRBJ2-2,-,few,TRBV19
CSADREETQYF,TGCAGTGCTGACAGGGAAGAGACCCAGTACTTC,TRBJ2-5,TRBD1,-,TRBV20-1
CASTRDSRETQYF,TGTGCCAGCACCCGGGACAGTCGGGAGACCCAGTACTTC,TRBJ2-5,TRBD1,-,TRBV2
CASSSQTTYGYTF,TGTGCCAGCAGCTCACAGACTACCTATGGCTACACCTTC,TRBJ1-2,-,-,TRBV7-2
CASSQESRGYEQYF,TGCGCCAGCAGCCAAGAATCCAGGGGCTACGAGCAGTACTTC,TRBJ2-7,-,few,TRBV4-3
CSVLGADGSGNTIYF,TGCAGTGTCCTCGGGGCAGATGGCTCTGGAAACACCATATATTTT,TRBJ1-3,-,once,TRBV29-1
CAWSVRDTQYF,TGTGCCTGGAGTGTTCGCGATACGCAGTATTTT,TRBJ2-3,-,-,TRBV30